These 10 T cell receptor beta chains came from one sample sequenced in a study of blood T cell repertoires in COVID-19. The repertoire was sequenced with immunoSEQ multiplex PCR; TCRdb's copy has only in-frame clones and lacks some. The repertoire includes under 200,000 clones, about 88% of them detected once, and roughly 0.57% sits in the top ten. The sequencing sample was made of peripheral blood. The receptor set was obtained from a man aged 55 to 70 with COVID-19, enrolled during active disease.

The chain carries TRBV7-2 and TRBJ1-1; D uncertain. Trimming removed 5 bases from V and 4 bases from J, with 14 bases in between. This CDR3 is 14 amino acids long. Per germline, CDR1 SGHTA and CDR2 FQGNSA. CDR3 DNA: TGTGCCAGCAGCCAAAGGGCAGGAGGCACTGAAGCTTTCTTT. Translating it yields CASSQRAGGTEAFF.

This sequence joins TRBV7-8 and TRBJ2-7; possible D gene TRBD1, 5 bases. Germline CDR1 reads SGHVS; CDR2 reads FQNEAQ. With 1 base removed from V and 1 base from J, the gap between germline ends came to 5 bases. This CDR3 has 13 residues. Written as DNA, the CDR3 is TGTGCCAGCAGCTTAGACAGGTCCTACGAGCAGTACTTC. This translates into CASSLDRSYEQYF. Together with reference TRBV7-8 and TRBJ2-7, the CDR3 gives the full variable domain: GAGVSQSPRYKVAKRGQDVALRCDPISGHVSLFWYQQALGQGPEFLTYFQNEAQLDKSGLPSDRFFAERPEGSVSTLKIQRTQQEDSAVYLCASSLDRSYEQYFGPGTRLTVT.

The gene calls are TRBV14 and TRBJ2-5; D possibly corresponds to TRBD1 (6 bases). The CDR3 is made up of 13 amino acids. The V end lost 1 base, the J end lost 4 bases, and 7 bases lay between the germline ends. Germline CDR1 SGHDN, CDR2 FVKESK. The CDR3 protein is CASSQGGRETQYF. CDR3 DNA sequence: TGTGCCAGCAGCCAAGGGGGGCGAGAGACCCAGTACTTC.

The rearrangement joins TRBV7-9 to TRBJ2-5, with 10 positions matching TRBD2. The CDR3 consists of 17 residues. CDR1 and CDR2 from the germline V gene are SEHNR and FQNEAQ (reference sequence). Losses at the gene ends were 2 bases for V and 4 bases for J; bases not matched to a gene: 10. The CDR3 protein is CASSLTGAGGPRETQYF. The CDR3 DNA follows: TGTGCCAGCAGCTTAACGGGAGCGGGGGGGCCAAGAGAGACCCAGTACTTC.

CDR3: CASRRDGTGFNKQYF. CDR3 nucleotides: TGTGCCAGCAGGAGAGACGGGACAGGATTTAATAAGCAGTACTTC. The V gene is TRBV6-5, the J gene TRBJ2-7; 8 nucleotides line up with TRBD1. Looked up from germline, CDR1 is MNHEY and CDR2 is SVGAGI. Losses at the gene ends were 6 bases for V and 8 bases for J; bases not matched to a gene: 15. The CDR3 runs 15 residues.

The chain links TRBV7-2 to TRBJ1-6; the D is unclear. Germline CDR1 SGHTA, CDR2 FQGNSA. The CDR3 is 14 residues long. V lost 5 bases to trimming and J lost 9 bases, with 14 bases between them. As DNA, the CDR3 is TGTGCCAGCAGCCCTCGAGCCACCCTTTCACCCCTCCACTTT. This gives the protein CASSPRATLSPLHF. Looking up the rest from reference TRBV7-2 and TRBJ1-6 gives the full variable domain: GAGVSQSPSNKVTEKGKDVELRCDPISGHTALYWYRQSLGQGLEFLIYFQGNSAPDKSGLPSDRFSAERTGGSVSTLTIQRTQQEDSAVYLCASSPRATLSPLHFGNGTRLTVT.

The chain couples TRBV25-1 to TRBJ1-2; 7 nucleotides line up with TRBD1. Looked up from germline, CDR1 is MGHDK and CDR2 is SYGVNS. The V and J ends lost 1 base and 5 bases, in that order; junction bases with no gene match: 1. CDR3 length equals 13 residues. In DNA, the CDR3 is TGTGCCAGCAGTGAATCGGGACAGTATGGCTACACCTTC. Translating it yields CASSESGQYGYTF.

This chain connects TRBV27 to TRBJ2-7, with 10 positions matching TRBD1. V trimming: 6 bases; J trimming: 6 bases; junction bases outside the gene matches: 5. There are 13 residues in the CDR3. The V gene's germline CDR1 is MNHEY and CDR2 SMNVEV (reference sequence). This CDR3 reads CASRRTGGGEQYF. CDR3 nucleotides: TGTGCCAGCAGAAGGACAGGGGGAGGCGAGCAGTACTTC.

The chain joins TRBV28 to TRBJ2-7, with 9 bases matching TRBD1. CDR1 is MDHEN, CDR2 SYDVKM, per germline. There are 16 residues in the CDR3. The V and J ends lost 8 bases and 5 bases, in that order; junction bases with no gene match: 16. DNA for the CDR3: TGTGCCAGCCCCCCAAGGGGACAGGGTTTTGGTGACGAGCAGTACTTC. As protein: CASPPRGQGFGDEQYF.

This clone was found a few times. The V call is TRBV7-9, the J call TRBJ2-7, with D possibly being TRBD1 (5 bases). Trimming took off 1 base at V and 2 bases at J, with 9 bases between the two ends. Per the germline V gene, CDR1 is SEHNR and CDR2 is FQNEAQ (reference sequence). This CDR3 has 14 amino acids. The CDR3 region is CASSLGGNTYEQYF. CDR3 bases: TGTGCCAGCAGCTTAGGGGGCAATACCTACGAGCAGTACTTC.